This T cell receptor beta chain emerged from a study of identical twins. On this clonotype itself: The antigen is undetermined.

From germline, CDR1 is SGHAT and CDR2 FQNNGV. The germline V and J ends were trimmed by 5 bases and 8 bases, with 15 bases remaining between them. This CDR3 is 13 amino acids long. MiXCR was run by TCRdb on the 5' RACE reads, yielding one entry per CDR3 protein. The repertoire has roughly 480,000 distinct CDR3 sequences, approximately 25% of them found once; the top ten carry 2.9%. Whole-study results and caveats: Models, which agreed with sharing between unrelated individuals, nonetheless underestimated the out-of-frame TCR alpha sharing seen in monozygotic twins. Fewer insertions characterized abundant cord blood beta clonotypes, whereas memory repertoires showed none.

The sample was also reused in another study, on T cells expressing NK-cell markers. That investigation notes: Once again these clonotypes came out on top in the CD3+CD56-NKG2C+ fraction of a few donors. Unclear, still, was the HCMV specificity of the expanded NKG2C+ T cell clones.

The source of this sequence is a woman between 18 and 30 years old in good health. Sequenced sample: CD4+ T cells sorted from blood. V and J are TRBV11-2 and TRBJ1-2; possibly TRBD1 for D (6 bases). CDR3 protein: CASSITRGWGYTF. The CDR3 DNA reads as TGTGCCAGCAGCATCACGAGGGGGTGGGGCTACACCTTC.